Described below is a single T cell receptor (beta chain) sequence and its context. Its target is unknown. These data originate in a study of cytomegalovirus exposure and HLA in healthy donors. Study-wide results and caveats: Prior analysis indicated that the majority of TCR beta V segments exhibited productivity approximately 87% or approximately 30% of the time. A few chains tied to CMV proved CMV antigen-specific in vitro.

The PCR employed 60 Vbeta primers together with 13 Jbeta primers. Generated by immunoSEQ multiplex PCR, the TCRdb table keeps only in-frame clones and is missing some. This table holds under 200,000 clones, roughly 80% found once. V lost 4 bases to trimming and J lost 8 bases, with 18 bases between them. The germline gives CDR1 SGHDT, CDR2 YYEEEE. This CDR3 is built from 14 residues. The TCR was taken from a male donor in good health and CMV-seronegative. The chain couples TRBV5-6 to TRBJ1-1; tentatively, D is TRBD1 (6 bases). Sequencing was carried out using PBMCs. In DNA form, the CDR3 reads TGTGCCAGCAGCCCGAGAGGGGGAGGGGAGGAAGCTTTCTTT. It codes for CASSPRGGGEEAFF.